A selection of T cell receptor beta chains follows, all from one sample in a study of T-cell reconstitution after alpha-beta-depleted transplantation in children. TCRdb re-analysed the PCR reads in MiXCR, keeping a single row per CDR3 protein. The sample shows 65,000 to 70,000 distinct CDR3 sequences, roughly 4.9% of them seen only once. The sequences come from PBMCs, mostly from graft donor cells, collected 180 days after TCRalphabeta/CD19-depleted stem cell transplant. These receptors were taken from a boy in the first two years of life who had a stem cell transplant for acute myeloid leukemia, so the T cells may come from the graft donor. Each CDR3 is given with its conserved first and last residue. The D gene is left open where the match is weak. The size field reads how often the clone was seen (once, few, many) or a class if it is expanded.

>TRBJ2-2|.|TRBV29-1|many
CSVELENTGELFF
TGCAGCGTTGAACTGGAGAACACCGGGGAGCTGTTTTTT
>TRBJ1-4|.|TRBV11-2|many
CASSLSWATNEKLFF
TGTGCCAGCAGCTTAAGCTGGGCAACTAATGAAAAACTGTTTTTT
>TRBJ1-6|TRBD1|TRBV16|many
CASSRTGYNSPLHF
TGTGCCAGCAGCCGGACAGGGTATAATTCACCCCTCCACTTT
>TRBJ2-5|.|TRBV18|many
CASSPLQGQETQYF
TGTGCCAGCTCACCACTACAGGGCCAAGAGACCCAGTACTTC
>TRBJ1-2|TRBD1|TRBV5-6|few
CASRTETGSYRGYTF
TGTGCCAGCAGGACAGAGACAGGGAGCTATCGTGGCTACACCTTC
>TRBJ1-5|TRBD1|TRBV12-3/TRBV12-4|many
CASSPPRTGGTQPQHF
TGTGCCAGCAGCCCTCCTCGGACAGGGGGCACTCAGCCCCAGCATTTT
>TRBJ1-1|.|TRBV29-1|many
CSVVGRYLAEAFF
TGCAGCGTTGTAGGGCGTTACCTTGCAGAAGCTTTCTTT
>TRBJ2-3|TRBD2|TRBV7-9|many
CASSSDRRGGPDTQYF
TGTGCCAGCAGCTCCGACCGCCGGGGAGGGCCAGATACGCAGTATTTT
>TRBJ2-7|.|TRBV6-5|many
CASSYARAASYEQYF
TGTGCCAGCAGTTACGCCAGAGCGGCCTCCTACGAGCAGTACTTC
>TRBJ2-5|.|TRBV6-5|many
CASSYSRPKATQETQYF
TGTGCCAGCAGTTACTCGCGGCCCAAAGCGACCCAAGAGACCCAGTACTTC
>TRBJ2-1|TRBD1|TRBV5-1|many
CASSLGDRGYNEQFF
TGCGCCAGCAGCCTCGGGGACAGGGGCTACAATGAGCAGTTCTTC
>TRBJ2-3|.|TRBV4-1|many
CASSPGPGARMSTDTQYF
TGCGCCAGCAGCCCCGGACCAGGGGCGAGGATGAGCACAGATACGCAGTATTTT
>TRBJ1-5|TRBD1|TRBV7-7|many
CASSETGVLTQPQHF
TGTGCCAGCAGCGAAACAGGGGTCCTTACTCAGCCCCAGCATTTT
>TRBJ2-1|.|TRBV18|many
CASSPGGVEQFF
TGTGCCAGCTCACCCGGAGGAGTAGAGCAGTTCTTC